This TCR beta chain was observed in a study of blood T cell repertoires in COVID-19. There are 14 residues in the CDR3. The germline CDR1 and CDR2 sequences are LNHDA and SQIVND (reference sequence). V shed 6 bases, J shed 4 bases, and the junction held 8 bases outside the gene matches. The table came from immunoSEQ multiplex PCR; TCRdb's copy has only in-frame clones and leaves some out. The table has about 370,000 clones, almost 90% seen once. The chain carries TRBV19 and TRBJ1-2, with 7 nucleotides matching TRBD1. The sample taken for sequencing was peripheral blood. The receptor was derived from a man aged 18-30 years with active or convalescent COVID-19. The CDR3 here is CASSTHRGSYGYTF. In DNA, the CDR3 is TGTGCCAGTAGCACACACAGGGGCAGCTATGGCTACACCTTC.